This TCR beta chain appears in the sequencing data of a study of OX40 agonist ivuxolimab in advanced cancers. Study conclusions and caveats: Clones of CD4+ and CD8+ blood T cells grew by week 6 at doses of 0.1 to 3.0 mg/kg.

In regard to this clone: Its antigen remains unknown.

Using immunoSEQ multiplex PCR, the repertoire was profiled, and TCRdb retains in-frame clones only, with some absent. The repertoire holds under 90,000 clones, approximately 87% seen once, with approximately 1% in the top ten. Exclusion of a patient followed from autoimmune disease history or systemic immunosuppression. V shed 0 bases and J shed 3 bases, with 5 bases lying between them. This CDR3 has 13 residues. From germline, CDR1 is LNHDA and CDR2 SQIVND (reference sequence). The V and J genes are TRBV19 and TRBJ2-5; unclear D gene. The source was CD4+ or CD8+ T cells sorted from blood, collected in a trial of the OX40 agonist ivuxolimab. The sequence derives from an adult with an advanced solid tumor such as melanoma, head and neck, liver or kidney cancer. CDR3 in amino acids: CASSIDRKETQYF. The CDR3 nucleotides are TGTGCCAGTAGTATAGACAGAAAAGAGACCCAGTACTTC.